Listed below are T cell receptor beta chains from one sample, sequenced in a study of blood T cell repertoires in COVID-19. Assay: immunoSEQ multiplex PCR; the TCRdb copy retains only in-frame clones and omits some. The table shows 250,000 to 350,000 clones, with 87% occurring only once. Source material: PBMCs or T cells enriched from blood (not recorded which). All receptors come from a woman in her thirties who had recovered from COVID-19. The CDR3 runs from the conserved cysteine through the conserved F or W. The D gene is left open where the match is weak. Rows may omit the clone size; those that give it use once, few, many or a size class.

13 | TRBJ1-1 | - | TRBD1 | TRBV6-5 | CASSSQGTTEAFF | TGTGCCAGCAGTTCACAGGGGACCACTGAAGCTTTCTTT
14 | TRBJ2-2 | - | TRBD2 | TRBV6-5 | CASPREGWTGELFF | TGTGCCAGCCCCCGGGAGGGATGGACCGGGGAGCTGTTTTTT
16 | TRBJ2-5 | - | TRBD2 | TRBV19 | CASSIMVSGGMETQYF | TGTGCCAGTAGTATAATGGTTAGCGGGGGGATGGAGACCCAGTACTTC
13 | TRBJ2-7 | - | - | TRBV28 | CASSLETGREQYF | TGTGCCAGCAGTTTGGAGACAGGCCGCGAGCAGTACTTC
16 | TRBJ2-2 | - | - | TRBV13 | CASSFISSANTGELFF | TGTGCCAGCAGCTTTATTAGCAGTGCGAACACCGGGGAGCTGTTTTTT
14 | TRBJ1-2 | once | - | TRBV6-1 | CASSEKGLDYGYTF | TGTGCCAGCAGTGAGAAGGGACTGGACTATGGCTACACCTTC
16 | TRBJ2-1 | once | - | TRBV18 | CASSPNRASSYNEQFF | TGTGCCAGCTCACCAAACAGGGCTAGCTCCTACAATGAGCAGTTCTTC
14 | TRBJ1-5 | - | TRBD1 | TRBV6-5 | CASSVGGGDQPQHF | TGTGCCAGCAGCGTAGGGGGCGGGGATCAGCCCCAGCATTTT
14 | TRBJ2-2 | - | - | TRBV2 | CASSKDSPPGELFF | TGTGCCAGCAGCAAAGACAGTCCACCCGGGGAGCTGTTTTTT
13 | TRBJ1-2 | - | - | TRBV5-8 | CASSLRGLYGYTF | TGTGCCAGCAGCTTGCGGGGTCTCTATGGCTACACCTTC
16 | TRBJ2-7 | - | TRBD2 | TRBV18 | CASSPQGLAAPYEQYF | TGTGCCAGCTCACCACAGGGACTAGCGGCCCCCTACGAGCAGTACTTC
13 | TRBJ1-1 | - | TRBD1 | TRBV2 | CASRGDRGTEAFF | TGTGCCAGCAGGGGAGACAGGGGGACTGAAGCTTTCTTT
17 | TRBJ2-3 | - | TRBD1 | TRBV5-5 | CASSLVTGTGITDTQYF | TGTGCCAGCAGCTTGGTTACCGGGACAGGAATCACAGATACGCAGTATTTT
14 | TRBJ2-7 | - | - | TRBV7-8 | CASSPGPTGYEQYF | TGTGCCAGCAGCCCGGGCCCCACGGGATACGAGCAGTACTTC
14 | TRBJ2-2 | - | - | TRBV2 | CASIGSPNTGELFF | TGTGCCAGCATAGGTAGCCCGAACACCGGGGAGCTGTTTTTT
15 | TRBJ1-1 | - | - | TRBV19 | CASSIDGGGNTEAFF | TGTGCCAGTAGTATAGACGGCGGTGGGAACACTGAAGCTTTCTTT
15 | TRBJ2-5 | - | - | TRBV5-6 | CASSLVRLQQETQYF | TGTGCCAGCAGCTTGGTACGACTTCAACAAGAGACCCAGTACTTC
17 | TRBJ2-1 | - | TRBD2 | TRBV5-6 | CASSLLASGGSYNEQFF | TGTGCCAGCAGCTTGTTAGCTAGCGGGGGGTCCTACAATGAGCAGTTCTTC
15 | TRBJ2-2 | - | - | TRBV3-1/TRBV3-2 | CASSQDTRIAGELFF | TGTGCCAGCAGCCAAGATACCAGAATCGCCGGGGAGCTGTTTTTT
16 | TRBJ1-6 | few | TRBD1 | TRBV9 | CASSSEGGQALNSLHF | TGTGCCAGCAGCTCTGAAGGGGGACAGGCTCTCAATTCCCTCCACTTT
11 | TRBJ2-5 | - | - | TRBV19 | CASSTSETQYF | TGTGCCAGTAGTACCTCAGAGACCCAGTACTTC
13 | TRBJ1-2 | - | - | TRBV3-1/TRBV3-2 | CASSPDAVGRYTF | TGTGCCAGCAGTCCGGATGCAGTTGGGCGCTACACCTTC
14 | TRBJ2-1 | - | - | TRBV19 | CASSIRRKVNEQFF | TGTGCCAGTAGTATTCGCAGGAAGGTCAATGAGCAGTTCTTC
15 | TRBJ2-1 | - | TRBD1 | TRBV14 | CASSHLDRGRHEQFF | TGTGCCAGCAGCCACCTGGACAGGGGACGGCATGAGCAGTTCTTC